The 30 T cell receptor beta chains below were found in one sample sequenced in a study of T cells in Graves' hyperthyroidism and ophthalmopathy. From RNA transcripts, TCR beta CDR3 regions were amplified. An initial round of RT-PCR targeting the TCR CDR3 relied on the HTBI primer set. One entry per CDR3 protein results from TCRdb running MiXCR on the multiplex PCR reads. The data show over 450,000 distinct CDR3 sequences, approximately 17% seen once. Material: blood. All receptors derive from a woman between 18 and 29 years old with Graves' ophthalmopathy.

This clonotype has just a few counts. J is TRBJ2-7 and V is TRBV29-1, with no clear D. With 6 bases removed from V and 7 bases from J, the gap between germline ends came to 13 bases. Germline CDR1 SQVTM, CDR2 ANQGSEA. The CDR3 sequence is 11 residues long. The CDR3: CSVGTATEQYF. CDR3 nucleotides: TGCAGCGTGGGCACCGCGACGGAGCAGTACTTC.

In its sample, this clonotype was seen a few times. This sequence joins TRBV20-1 and TRBJ2-1; D is unresolved. This CDR3 region has 13 residues. Looked up from germline, CDR1 is DFQATT and CDR2 is SNEGSKA (reference sequence). V shed 1 base and J shed 3 bases, with 7 bases lying between them. CDR3 sequence (DNA): TGCAGTGCTAGAGTGCCCAGCTACAATGAGCAGTTCTTC. As protein: CSARVPSYNEQFF.

With respect to this clonotype: A much larger clone differs from this one at a single base, so this may be a read error. The chain employs TRBV3-1 and TRBJ2-1; possible D gene TRBD2, 6 bases. CDR3 length equals 18 residues. Germline lookup yields CDR1 LGHDT and CDR2 YNNKEL (reference sequence). V was pared by 1 base and J by 4 bases, with 20 bases between. The CDR3 sequence: CASSQGSLLAADYNEQFF. For the CDR3, the DNA is TGTGCCAGCAGCCAAGGTTCCCTTTTAGCGGCAGATTACAATGAGCAGTTCTTC.

The V and J genes are TRBV12-3 or TRBV12-4 and TRBJ1-4; tentatively, D is TRBD1 (5 bases). There are 14 residues in the CDR3. Trimming cost V 3 bases and J 8 bases, with 13 bases left between them. As DNA, the CDR3 is TGTGCCAGCAGTTTTATAGCGGGACGGGAAAAACTGTTTTTT. Protein: CASSFIAGREKLFF.

The rearrangement uses TRBV27 and TRBJ2-2, with no clear D. The CDR3 totals 14 residues. Germline values: CDR1 MNHEY, CDR2 SMNVEV (reference sequence). Trimming left V 10 bases short and J 2 bases short, with 14 bases between. In DNA form, the CDR3 reads TGTGCCATCCTCATAAGTCCTAACACCGGGGAGCTGTTTTTT. Its translation: CAILISPNTGELFF.

V usage is TRBV19 and J usage is TRBJ1-5; D not certain. Per germline, CDR1 LNHDA and CDR2 SQIVND (reference sequence). The CDR3 totals 11 residues. Trimming took off 5 bases at V and 9 bases at J, with 8 bases between the two ends. The CDR3 loop reads CASSHGGPQHF. The CDR3 DNA is TGTGCCAGTAGTCACGGTGGGCCCCAGCATTTT. Full variable domain (rest looked up from reference TRBV19 and TRBJ1-5): DGGITQSPKYLFRKEGQNVTLSCEQNLNHDAMYWYRQDPGQGLRLIYYSQIVNDFQKGDIAEGYSVSREKKESFPLTVTSAQKNPTAFYLCASSHGGPQHFGDGTRLSIL.

This clonotype was found a few times. The chain links TRBV6-2 or TRBV6-3 to TRBJ1-1, with D possibly being TRBD1 (5 bases). Per the germline V gene, CDR1 is MNHEY and CDR2 is SVGEGT. V lost 6 bases and J 1 base, leaving 12 bases between the germline ends. The CDR3 consists of 14 residues. In nucleotides, the CDR3 is TGTGCCAGCAGGACAGAGACAGAGAACACTGAAGCTTTCTTT. Encoded protein: CASRTETENTEAFF.

This clonotype showed up just a few times. This chain links TRBV29-1 with TRBJ1-3, with D unclear. CDR1 and CDR2 from the germline V gene are SQVTM and ANQGSEA. V was shortened by 6 bases and J by 0 bases, with 15 bases between the two germline ends. The CDR3 sequence is 15 residues long. This CDR3 reads CSVGSSDNSGNTIYF. The CDR3 DNA reads TGCAGCGTGGGAAGCAGTGACAACTCTGGAAACACCATATATTTT.

The J gene is TRBJ2-3, the V gene TRBV27; weak D call: TRBD1 (5 bases). The CDR3 consists of 14 residues. V lost 2 bases and J 1 base, leaving 7 bases between the germline ends. Germline values: CDR1 MNHEY, CDR2 SMNVEV (reference sequence). The CDR3, as DNA: TGTGCCAGCAGTTTAGTCAGGGGCACAGATACGCAGTATTTT. Translating gives CASSLVRGTDTQYF.

The J gene is TRBJ2-7, the V gene TRBV19; D call uncertain. Trimming left V 5 bases short and J 4 bases short, with 15 bases between. There are 14 residues in the CDR3. Germline V gene data show CDR1 as LNHDA and CDR2 as SQIVND (reference sequence). The CDR3 DNA reads as TGTGCCAGTAGTTTCGGTCCTCTTGGGTACGAGCAGTACTTC. Protein product: CASSFGPLGYEQYF.

In regard to this clonotype: A much larger clone differs by one base, so this may be a read error. This chain joins TRBV5-6 and TRBJ2-3; the D is unclear. CDR1 and CDR2 from the germline V gene are SGHDT and YYEEEE. CDR3 length: 13 amino acids. The V gene lost 1 base and the J gene lost 2 bases, with 5 bases spanning the gap. CDR3 protein: CASSLPHTDTQYF. The DNA of the CDR3 is TGTGCCAGCAGCTTGCCCCACACAGATACGCAGTATTTT.

This clonotype has ten or more counts. The V gene is TRBV7-2, the J gene TRBJ2-1; TRBD2 agrees at 7 bases. The germline CDR1 and CDR2 sequences are SGHTA and FQGNSA. V dropped 5 bases and J dropped 3; count of bases not matched to a gene: 13. The CDR3 spans 17 residues. For the CDR3, the DNA is TGTGCCAGCAGCCGCTCACTAGCGAGAGAACACTACAATGAGCAGTTCTTC. This gives the protein CASSRSLAREHYNEQFF. Full variable domain (missing parts from reference TRBV7-2 and TRBJ2-1): GAGVSQSPSNKVTEKGKDVELRCDPISGHTALYWYRQSLGQGLEFLIYFQGNSAPDKSGLPSDRFSAERTGGSVSTLTIQRTQQEDSAVYLCASSRSLAREHYNEQFFGPGTRLTVL.

This clonotype was found many times. The chain couples TRBV28 to TRBJ2-1; no definite D call. V was clipped by 6 bases and J by 4 bases, with 10 bases between them. Germline V gives CDR1 MDHEN, CDR2 SYDVKM. CDR3 length equals 13 residues. The DNA for the CDR3 is TGTGCCAGCAGCAAAGACATATACAATGAGCAGTTCTTC. Encoded protein: CASSKDIYNEQFF.

A few counts support this clonotype. The chain couples TRBV7-9 to TRBJ2-7; D may be TRBD1 or TRBD2 (5 bases each). The germline V gene encodes CDR1 SEHNR and CDR2 FQNEAQ (reference sequence). Trimming shortened V by 1 base and J by 5 bases, and 12 bases separated the two germline ends. This CDR3 has 14 amino acids. CDR3 sequence reads: CASSLVRGRNEQYF. DNA of the CDR3: TGTGCCAGCAGCTTAGTCCGGGGACGCAACGAGCAGTACTTC.

At least ten counts were recorded for this clonotype. The rearrangement links TRBV6-1 to TRBJ2-7, with TRBD1 identical over 9 bases. This CDR3 contains 15 residues. The V gene end was trimmed by 4 bases and the J gene end by 0 bases; junction bases not matched to a gene: 4. CDR1 and CDR2 (germline): MNHNS, SASEGT. CDR3 residues: CASSARDRASYEQYF. In nucleotides, the CDR3 is TGTGCCAGCAGTGCCCGGGACAGGGCCTCCTACGAGCAGTACTTC.

The chain joins TRBV9 to TRBJ2-2; TRBD2 aligns across 11 bases. Trimming took 4 bases from V and 6 from J; bases not matched to a gene: 8. The CDR3 runs to 16 residues. Germline V gives CDR1 SGDLS, CDR2 YYNGEE. The CDR3 reads CASSNRLAGHSGELFF. CDR3 DNA sequence: TGTGCCAGCAGCAACCGACTAGCGGGGCATTCCGGGGAGCTGTTTTTT.

This clonotype has at least ten counts. The chain uses TRBV7-3 and TRBJ2-3, with 7 bases lining up with TRBD1. CDR1 SGHTA and CDR2 FQGTGA come from the germline V gene. V trimming: 5 bases; J trimming: 0 bases; junction bases outside the gene matches: 5. This CDR3 contains 15 residues. The CDR3 sequence is CASSLGTESTDTQYF. The DNA for the CDR3 is TGTGCCAGCAGCCTCGGGACAGAGAGCACAGATACGCAGTATTTT.

This clonotype was counted between two and nine times. The V and J genes are TRBV20-1 and TRBJ1-2; perhaps TRBD1 as D (6 bases). This CDR3 is 15 amino acids long. Germline V gene data show CDR1 as DFQATT and CDR2 as SNEGSKA (reference sequence). V lost 5 bases to trimming and J lost 3 bases, with 19 bases between them. CDR3 amino acids: CSASKGGPSYYGYTF. As DNA, the CDR3 is TGCAGTGCTTCAAAGGGGGGGCCCTCATACTATGGCTACACCTTC.

At least ten counts were recorded for this clonotype. V is TRBV3-1 and J is TRBJ1-2, with D hard to call. Germline V gene sequence: CDR1 LGHDT, CDR2 YNNKEL (reference sequence). Trimming removed 0 bases at V and 8 bases at J, with 7 bases between. This CDR3 spans 12 amino acids. The CDR3 here is CASSQENGGYTF. The CDR3 DNA is TGTGCCAGCAGCCAAGAGAACGGAGGCTACACCTTC.

This clonotype occurred many times. The rearrangement links TRBV20-1 to TRBJ2-5; 8 bases are a match to TRBD2. This CDR3 region has 14 residues. J was trimmed by 1 base and V by 2 bases; bases with no gene match: 3. Germline V lookup: CDR1 DFQATT, CDR2 SNEGSKA (reference sequence). CDR3 nucleotide sequence: TGCAGTGCTAGACCGGGAGGGCTCCAAGAGACCCAGTACTTC. Translated, it gives CSARPGGLQETQYF.

Remarks on this clonotype: It may be a read error: a sequence one base away is much more abundant. The chain combines TRBV5-1 with TRBJ2-7, with TRBD1 matching 7 bases. The CDR3 contains 15 residues. The germline V gene encodes CDR1 SGHRS and CDR2 YFSETQ. Losses at the gene ends were 1 base for V and 0 bases for J; bases not matched to a gene: 4. CDR3 amino acids: CASSLWDSDSYEQYF. The CDR3 coding sequence is TGCGCCAGCAGCTTGTGGGACAGCGACTCCTACGAGCAGTACTTC.

There are many counts of this clonotype. This chain connects TRBV5-6 to TRBJ1-1; no firm D call. CDR3 length: 14 amino acids. Germline V lookup: CDR1 SGHDT, CDR2 YYEEEE. Between the trimmed V and J ends, which lost 2 bases and 0 bases, there was a span of 8 bases. CDR3 in amino acids: CASSFPQMNTEAFF. CDR3 coding DNA: TGTGCCAGCAGCTTTCCGCAGATGAACACTGAAGCTTTCTTT.

This clonotype came up a few times. This chain connects TRBV3-1 to TRBJ2-7, with 10 bases fitting TRBD1. The CDR3 loop spans 17 amino acids. V dropped 4 bases and J dropped 4; count of bases not matched to a gene: 13. Germline values: CDR1 LGHDT, CDR2 YNNKEL (reference sequence). CDR3 sequence reads: CASSLAAKRDRGYEQYF. CDR3 nucleotide sequence: TGTGCCAGCAGCCTAGCCGCAAAGAGGGACAGGGGATACGAGCAGTACTTC.

The chain combines TRBV28 with TRBJ2-7; 11 nucleotides match TRBD1. This CDR3 spans 17 amino acids. Germline V gene sequence: CDR1 MDHEN, CDR2 SYDVKM. After removal of 3 bases from V and 6 bases from J, the junction contained 13 bases not matched to a gene. The CDR3, as DNA: TGTGCCAGCAGTTTGATTGGGTGGACAGGGGGCTCCCGCGAGCAGTACTTC. It is translated as CASSLIGWTGGSREQYF.

This clonotype was found many times. This chain links TRBV2 with TRBJ2-7; weak D call: TRBD1 (6 bases). V lost 4 bases to trimming and J lost 2 bases, with 12 bases between them. The germline CDR1 and CDR2 sequences are SNHLY and FYNNEI. The CDR3 spans 14 residues. For the CDR3, the DNA is TGTGCCAGCAGTGCCTTCCGGGACACCTACGAGCAGTACTTC. Protein: CASSAFRDTYEQYF.

In its sample, this clonotype was seen many times. J is TRBJ2-3 and V is TRBV7-9; no definite D call. Trimming shortened V by 3 bases and J by 4 bases, and 8 bases separated the two germline ends. CDR1 and CDR2 (germline): SEHNR, FQNEAQ (reference sequence). The CDR3 has 13 amino acids. The CDR3 is CASSFPRADTQYF. Written as DNA, the CDR3 is TGTGCCAGCAGCTTCCCTCGAGCAGATACGCAGTATTTT. The full variable domain, its missing parts supplied by reference TRBV7-9 and TRBJ2-3, is DTGVSQNPRHKITKRGQNVTFRCDPISEHNRLYWYRQTLGQGPEFLTYFQNEAQLEKSRLLSDRFSAERPKGSFSTLEIQRTEQGDSAMYLCASSFPRADTQYFGPGTRLTVL.

There are a few counts of this clonotype. The CDR3 nucleotides read TGTGCCAGCAGCCCGAAGGGTCCGAGGCTAGCTCAAGAGACCCAGTACTTC. The encoded protein is CASSPKGPRLAQETQYF. The rearrangement links TRBV7-9 to TRBJ2-5; tentative D call: TRBD2 (5 bases). Germline values: CDR1 SEHNR, CDR2 FQNEAQ (reference sequence). This CDR3 is built from 17 residues. V gave up 5 bases and J gave up 2 bases, with 21 bases separating them.

This clonotype showed up just a few times. The chain couples TRBV4-1 to TRBJ1-1, with 9 bases lining up with TRBD1. The CDR3 length is 14 residues. The junction had 9 bases not matched to a gene; V was cut back by 9 bases and J by 4 bases. Germline-derived CDR1 and CDR2 are MGHRA and YSYEKL. CDR3 sequence reads: CASATGGRGTEAFF. The CDR3 DNA reads TGCGCCAGTGCTACAGGGGGCAGGGGCACTGAAGCTTTCTTT.

The table lists this clonotype with many counts. The chain joins TRBV20-1 to TRBJ2-7, with 8 bases lining up with TRBD1. CDR1 DFQATT and CDR2 SNEGSKA come from the germline V gene (reference sequence). Trimming removed 6 bases from V and 3 bases from J; junction bases left unmatched: 13. The length of the CDR3 is 15 residues. In DNA, the CDR3 is TGCAGTGCGGCGCCCCGGGACAGGTTAAACTACGAGCAGTACTTC. It encodes CSAAPRDRLNYEQYF.

About this clonotype: A read error may explain this, as a much larger clone is one base away. J is TRBJ2-1 and V is TRBV11-2; D unclear. Germline V gives CDR1 SGHAT, CDR2 FQNNGV. The CDR3 has 12 amino acids. CDR3 nucleotides: TGTGCCAGCAGCTTAGCCTACAATGAGCGGTTCTTC. Its protein product is CASSLAYNERFF.